This entry lists 10 T cell receptor beta chains sequenced from one sample in a study of blood T cells in healthy people across ages. A second PCR, run for roughly 6 to 11 cycles, used a sample-barcoded 5' primer plus a J-beta primer mix. Using its own MiXCR run on the 5' RACE reads, TCRdb lists one record per CDR3 protein. This table holds about 940,000 distinct CDR3 sequences, around 46% found once. The sample taken for sequencing was blood. These receptors all stem from a man aged 25-45 years in good health.

In its sample, this clonotype was seen a few times. This chain links TRBV6-2 or TRBV6-3 with TRBJ2-5; D unclear. Deletions cut 2 bases from V and 5 bases from J, with 15 bases between. The V gene's germline CDR1 is MNHEY and CDR2 SVGEGT. This CDR3 has 15 amino acids. The CDR3 nucleotides are TGTGCCAGCAGTTACGGGTCGAGAGTGGGTGAGACCCAGTACTTC. The encoded protein is CASSYGSRVGETQYF.

This clonotype has only a few counts. The chain is built from TRBV12-5 and TRBJ1-2; the D is unclear. V was clipped by 4 bases and J by 4 bases, with 16 bases between them. Per germline, CDR1 LGHNT and CDR2 FRNRAP. This CDR3 contains 15 residues. The CDR3 DNA reads TGTGCTAGTGGTTACCCTGATGATGGAATCTATGGCTACACCTTC. Translation gives CASGYPDDGIYGYTF.

This clonotype was observed a few times. CDR3 coding DNA: TGCAGCGCGGACAGGAACACCGGGGAGCTGTTTTTT. It encodes CSADRNTGELFF. V is TRBV29-1 and J is TRBJ2-2, with D possibly matching TRBD1 (6 bases). Germline V gene sequence: CDR1 SQVTM, CDR2 ANQGSEA. The CDR3 spans 12 residues. Trimming left V 7 bases short and J 1 base short, with 7 bases between.

This clonotype was picked up one time. The V and J genes are TRBV9 and TRBJ1-1, with unresolved D. Trimming removed 0 bases from V and 6 bases from J, with 15 bases in between. The CDR3 is made up of 15 amino acids. Germline V gene lookup returns CDR1 SGDLS and CDR2 YYNGEE. The CDR3, as DNA: TGTGCCAGCAGCGTAGGCGTGACCGGCTATTCTGAAGCTTTCTTT. It specifies CASSVGVTGYSEAFF.

For this clonotype: The junction does not match germline at one end; this may be a read error. The V gene is TRBV9, the J gene TRBJ2-1; tentative D call: TRBD1 (6 bases). Germline CDR1 and CDR2: SGDLS and YYNGEE. CDR3 length equals 15 residues. CDR3 bases: TGTGCCAGCAGCGCCCTACAGGGCCAGCAAAATGAGCGGTTCTTC. This sequence encodes CASSALQGQQNERFF.

The rearrangement joins TRBV29-1 to TRBJ2-3; 7 nucleotides match TRBD2. This CDR3 has 11 residues. The germline V gene encodes CDR1 SQVTM and CDR2 ANQGSEA. The V segment lost 6 bases and the J segment 8 bases; nucleotides outside the gene matches: 5. The CDR3 loop reads CSVGGLGTQYF. For the CDR3, the DNA is TGCAGCGTGGGGGGGTTAGGTACGCAGTATTTT.

This chain links TRBV27 with TRBJ2-1; possibly TRBD1 or TRBD2 for D (5 bases each). The CDR3 runs 14 residues. Germline lookup yields CDR1 MNHEY and CDR2 SMNVEV (reference sequence). V lost 4 bases and J 6 bases, leaving 13 bases between the germline ends. Written as DNA, the CDR3 is TGTGCCAGCAGTTGGGGGTCATCCCTCAATGAGCAGTTCTTC. It translates to CASSWGSSLNEQFF.

This clonotype came up a few times. The gene calls are TRBV20-1 and TRBJ1-2; possibly TRBD1 for D (5 bases). CDR1 DFQATT and CDR2 SNEGSKA come from the germline V gene (reference sequence). The CDR3 is 11 amino acids. The CDR3 DNA reads as TGCAGGGGGGGGGACAACTATGGCTACACCTTC. Amino acids: CRGGDNYGYTF.

The chain combines TRBV28 with TRBJ2-6; 7 bases are shared with TRBD1. Germline CDR1 is MDHEN and CDR2 is SYDVKM. The CDR3 length is 18 residues. V was clipped by 3 bases and J by 0 bases; unmatched bases: 8. Here the CDR3 reads CASSFFETGPSGANVLTF. The CDR3 DNA reads TGTGCCAGCAGTTTTTTCGAGACAGGGCCCTCTGGGGCCAACGTCCTGACTTTC. The full variable domain, completed using reference TRBV28 and TRBJ2-6, is DVKVTQSSRYLVKRTGEKVFLECVQDMDHENMFWYRQDPGLGLRLIYFSYDVKMKEKGDIPEGYSVSREKKERFSLILESASTNQTSMYLCASSFFETGPSGANVLTFGAGSRLTVL.

This chain joins TRBV2 and TRBJ2-5; D gene uncertain. This CDR3 spans 13 amino acids. V lost 11 bases and J lost 4, with 17 bases in between. From germline, CDR1 is SNHLY and CDR2 FYNNEI. DNA for the CDR3: TGTGCCGGTCAATTCACAGAAGCAGAGACCCAGTACTTC. Translated: CAGQFTEAETQYF.